This T cell receptor (beta chain) came from a study of regulatory T cells in long-lasting Graves disease. As for the study in general: Under 3 months of antithyroid drugs had been taken by newly diagnosed Graves' patients.

Time point denoted: newly diagnosed GD, antithyroid drugs for less than 3 months. Following extraction of RNA from PBMCs, that RNA was used to make the TCR library. Construction of TCR beta libraries relied on iRepertoire HTBI primers and on Arm-PCR targeting CDR3 regions. TCRdb analysed the multiplex PCR reads with MiXCR anew, one entry per CDR3 protein. The top ten clones hold just under 25% of a sample with hundreds of thousands of distinct CDR3 sequences, roughly 16% of them seen once. These data also featured in a second study, about T cells in Graves' hyperthyroidism and ophthalmopathy. Turning to that study: Orbital computed tomography, thyroid ultrasound, serum thyroxine and TRAb, and clinical symptoms together informed the diagnoses. The HTBI set primed first-round TCR CDR3 RT-PCR.

The clonotype originates from a woman aged 35-65 years with Graves disease. This sample comprised peripheral blood mononuclear cells (PBMCs), obtained at new diagnosis, from a patient treated with antithyroid drugs.

The CDR3 sequence: CASSPAPDGDSNQPQHF. Here the CDR3 DNA reads TGTGCCAGCAGCCCCGCCCCGGACGGCGATAGCAATCAGCCCCAGCATTTT. The chain links TRBV7-8 to TRBJ1-5; unclear D gene. This CDR3 spans 17 amino acids. V dropped 5 bases and J dropped 0 bases, with 17 bases sitting between them. Per germline, CDR1 SGHVS and CDR2 FQNEAQ.